This T cell receptor beta chain was captured by sequencing in a study of blood T cell repertoires in COVID-19. Overall study: T cells, B-cell-depleted T cells, or PBMCs provided the cDNA or gDNA that served as material.

Libraries were prepared by immunoSEQ multiplex PCR; TCRdb keeps only in-frame clonotypes and omits some of them. The repertoire holds 200,000 to 250,000 clones, with 85% to 90% as singletons. Followed longitudinally, the Seattle patients had been enrolled during active infection. This clone was counted only a few times. The sequenced sample consisted of peripheral blood. This receptor was taken from a young man with COVID-19, enrolled during active disease.

The CDR3 DNA reads TGTGCCAGCAGTTACTCATGGAGACTACTAGCGGGGGCATACAATGAGCAGTTCTTC. Translation: CASSYSWRLLAGAYNEQFF. V is TRBV6-2 or TRBV6-3 and J is TRBJ2-1; 11 positions agree with TRBD2. The CDR3 has 19 residues. The junction had 11 bases not matched to a gene; V was cut back by 0 bases and J by 4 bases. Per germline, CDR1 MNHEY and CDR2 SVGEGT.